Below are 2 T cell receptor beta chains sequenced from a single sample in a study of T cell responses to AZD1222 COVID-19 vaccine. The method was immunoSEQ multiplex PCR; TCRdb's version includes in-frame clones alone and lacks a portion of them. The sample has some 150,000 clones, roughly 90% seen once. The sequencing here drew on peripheral blood, taken 28 days after the second AZD1222 dose. These receptors were collected from an adult who received the AZD1222 COVID-19 vaccine.

This chain uses TRBV6-1 with TRBJ1-2, with D unclear. Germline CDR1 is MNHNS and CDR2 is SASEGT. CDR3 size: 11 residues. Trimming shortened V by 3 bases and J by 8 bases, and 7 bases separated the two germline ends. CDR3: CASSESGGYTF. The CDR3, as DNA: TGTGCCAGCAGTGAGTCGGGAGGCTACACCTTC.

The gene calls are TRBV14 and TRBJ1-4; no definite D call. CDR1 and CDR2 (germline): SGHDN, FVKESK. This CDR3 is 13 amino acids long. V was pared by 3 bases and J by 5 bases, with 7 bases between. The CDR3 DNA reads TGTGCCAGCAGCCAGCAGGAAAATGAAAAACTGTTTTTT. Protein: CASSQQENEKLFF.